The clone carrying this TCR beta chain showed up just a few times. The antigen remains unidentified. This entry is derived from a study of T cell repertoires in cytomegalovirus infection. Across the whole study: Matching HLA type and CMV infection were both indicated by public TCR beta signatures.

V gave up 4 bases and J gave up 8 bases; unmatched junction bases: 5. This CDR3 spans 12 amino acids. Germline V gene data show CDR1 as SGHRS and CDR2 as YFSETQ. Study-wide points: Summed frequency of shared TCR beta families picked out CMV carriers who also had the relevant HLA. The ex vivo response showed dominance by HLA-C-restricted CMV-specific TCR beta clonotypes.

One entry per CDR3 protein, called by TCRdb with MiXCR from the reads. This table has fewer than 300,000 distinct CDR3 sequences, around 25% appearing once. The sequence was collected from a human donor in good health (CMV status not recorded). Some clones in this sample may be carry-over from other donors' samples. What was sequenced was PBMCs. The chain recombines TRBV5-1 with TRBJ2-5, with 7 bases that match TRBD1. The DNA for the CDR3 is TGCGCCAGCAGCACACGACAGGGAACCCAGTACTTC. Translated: CASSTRQGTQYF.